This TCR beta chain was recovered during a study of blood T cell repertoires in COVID-19. V was trimmed by 6 bases and J by 8 bases, leaving 14 bases between them. Germline V lookup: CDR1 GTSNPN, CDR2 SVGIG (reference sequence). The CDR3 covers 13 residues. Profiled with immunoSEQ multiplex PCR; TCRdb holds only in-frame clones, not every one. The table records some 460,000 clones, around 89% of them present only once. The receptor was isolated from a woman in her 30s with acute or convalescent COVID-19. V gene TRBV30 combines with J gene TRBJ1-6; D not certain. Sequenced material: peripheral blood. The CDR3 loop is CACKDSLDSPLHF. CDR3 coding DNA: TGTGCCTGTAAAGACTCCCTTGATTCACCCCTCCACTTT.